This T cell receptor beta chain came from a study of T-cell memory formation after mild COVID-19 (dated by TCRdb to the early 2020s). Study-wide context: TCR sequence clusters from the two donors were largely donor specific. In a couple of donors, T-cell clones that expanded and contracted after mild COVID-19 were followed by sequencing TCRalpha and TCRbeta repertoires longitudinally. The cohort comprised two young, previously healthy adult volunteers, one female and one male. General study outcomes and caveats: Clones that contracted from day 15 to 85 showed balanced CD4/CD8 phenotypes, whereas a second wave of clones that expanded from day 15 to 37 leaned towards CD4+. Contracting CD4+ clones appeared mostly in the CM and EM memory subsets, whereas CD8+ clones were enriched in EMRA. SARS-CoV-2 specificity was not confirmed for the second-wave clones peaking on day 37. Some responding clones were found in pre-infection memory, which suggests that pre-existing cross-reactive memory T cells took part in the SARS-CoV-2 response. Only two mild cases were covered by the study, and larger cohorts that include severe cases with pre-infection samples were considered necessary.

V drops 2 bases and J drops 0 bases, leaving 7 bases in between. The CDR3 contains 14 residues, cysteine and phenylalanine counted. The DNA shown is the 42-base CDR3, in frame from base 1. Ficoll-Paque density gradient centrifugation was used to isolate PBMCs. The instrument given in TCRdb is Illumina NovaSeq 6000. TCRalpha and TCRbeta cDNA libraries were built by 5'RACE with constant-segment primers, adding sample barcodes and unique molecular identifiers. RNA was extracted from every sample with Trizol reagent. The libraries were amplified in two PCR steps, and the second step added a second sample barcode and Illumina TruSeq adapters. Sequencing of libraries was performed on an Illumina NovaSeq with 2 x 150 bp paired-end reads. Regarding the original processing steps: Demultiplexing of reads and collapsing into UMI-guided consensus sequences were performed with migec v1.2.7. Using mixcr v2.1.11, UMI consensuses were aligned to TRA and TRB V and J templates and then assembled into clonotypes. Clonotypes were classified as expanded or contracted when called significant by both edgeR and NoisET, with noise models trained on biological replicates. edgeR calls used a false discovery rate-adjusted p below 0.01 and a log2 fold-change threshold of 1. As an exploratory analysis of dynamics, PCA with hierarchical clustering was applied to max-normalized trajectories of the 1000 most abundant clonotypes. Separately sequenced CD4+ and CD8+ repertoires were used to assign a CD4 or CD8 phenotype to each responding clone. The raw public reads went through TCRdb reprocessing: fastp at Q25, MiXCR clone calling, in-frame beta chains kept. Duplicate CDR3 protein sequences are folded into a single record with the most common DNA and genes. The V and J calls were determined by TCRdb, not by the authors. Across this sample there are around 300,000 distinct CDR3 sequences, with approximately 12% seen only once. The top ten hold over 20% of the sample.

With respect to this clonotype: The target of this receptor is not known. No qualities accompany the bases; no much larger clone lies one base away.

This TCR was recovered from a man aged 18 to 29 who had mild COVID-19 (a few samples of this study predate the infection). The sample titles of this study are shuffled in the database, so cell type and time point are left out; the donor was told from shared clones. The specimen was PBMCs or a T cell subset sorted from them (not recorded which). The V and J genes are TRBV12-3 or TRBV12-4 and TRBJ1-2; no D gene can be assigned with confidence. The CDR3 protein is CASSLKTTNYGYTF. The nucleotides are TGTGCCAGCAGTTTAAAGACGACTAACTATGGCTACACCTTC.